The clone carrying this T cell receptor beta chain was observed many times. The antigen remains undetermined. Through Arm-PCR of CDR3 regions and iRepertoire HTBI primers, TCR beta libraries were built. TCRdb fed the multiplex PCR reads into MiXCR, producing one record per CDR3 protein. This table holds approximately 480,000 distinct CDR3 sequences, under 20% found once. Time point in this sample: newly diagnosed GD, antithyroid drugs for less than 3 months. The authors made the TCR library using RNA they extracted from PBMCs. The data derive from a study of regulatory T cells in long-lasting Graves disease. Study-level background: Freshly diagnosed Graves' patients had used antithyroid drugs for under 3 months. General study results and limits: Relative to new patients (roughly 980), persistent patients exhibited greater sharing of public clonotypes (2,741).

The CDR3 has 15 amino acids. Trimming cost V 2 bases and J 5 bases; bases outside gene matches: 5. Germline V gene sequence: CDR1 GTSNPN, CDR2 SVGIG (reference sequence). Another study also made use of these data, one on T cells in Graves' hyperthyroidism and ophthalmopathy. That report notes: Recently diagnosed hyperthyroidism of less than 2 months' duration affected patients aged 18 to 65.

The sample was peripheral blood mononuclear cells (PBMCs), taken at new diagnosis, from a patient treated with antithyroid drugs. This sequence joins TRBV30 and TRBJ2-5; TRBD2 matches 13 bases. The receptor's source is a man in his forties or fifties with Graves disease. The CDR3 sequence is CAWSRTSGRWETQYF. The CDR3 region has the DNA TGTGCCTGGAGTCGGACTAGCGGGAGATGGGAGACCCAGTACTTC.